Listed here are 4 T cell receptor beta chains from one sample, sequenced in a study of cytomegalovirus exposure and HLA in healthy donors. 60 Vbeta and 13 Jbeta primers were used in PCR. The assay was immunoSEQ multiplex PCR, and TCRdb's table has in-frame clones only and misses some. The sample consists of about 160,000 clones, roughly 87% of them appearing once. The material sequenced was PBMCs. These TCRs come from a woman in her twenties or thirties in good health and CMV-seronegative.

This chain connects TRBV15 to TRBJ2-5; perhaps TRBD2 as D (5 bases). The J call is uncertain, as TRBJ2-7 better fits the DNA end. The CDR3 covers 13 residues. Germline-derived CDR1 and CDR2 are LNHNV and YYDKDF (reference sequence). The CDR3 loop is CATSRDGVYEQYF. CDR3 DNA: TGTGCCACCAGCAGAGACGGGGTATACGAGCAGTACTTC.

This clone was counted between two and nine times. The chain is built from TRBV5-6 and TRBJ2-6, with D possibly TRBD1 on 5 matching bases. The germline gives CDR1 SGHDT, CDR2 YYEEEE. V lost 4 bases and J lost 4, with 9 bases in between. There are 14 residues in the CDR3. CDR3 in amino acids: CASSGWTGANVLTF. In DNA, the CDR3 is TGTGCCAGCAGCGGGTGGACAGGGGCCAACGTCCTGACTTTC. Complete variable domain (other parts from reference TRBV5-6 and TRBJ2-6): DAGVTQSPTHLIKTRGQQVTLRCSPKSGHDTVSWYQQALGQGPQFIFQYYEEEERQRGNFPDRFSGHQFPNYSSELNVNALLLGDSALYLCASSGWTGANVLTFGAGSRLTVL.

This clone was recorded once. V usage is TRBV21-1 and J usage is TRBJ2-5; the table names TRBD2, a call not compared with the DNA. TRBV21-1 is described as a pseudogene. The CDR3 is made up of 14 amino acids. The CDR3 bases are TGTGCCAGCAGCCAAGAGGAGGGACGGGAGACCCAGTACTTC. It encodes CASSQEEGRETQYF.

The genes are TRBV6-5 and TRBJ2-1; D might be TRBD2 (5 bases). Trimming took off 7 bases at V and 10 bases at J, with 14 bases between the two ends. This CDR3 is 12 amino acids long. The germline V gene encodes CDR1 MNHEY and CDR2 SVGAGI. CDR3 DNA sequence: TGTGCCAGCAACCGACCCCGGGGAGAGCAGTTCTTC. It codes for CASNRPRGEQFF.